Below, 21 T cell receptor beta chains from the same sample are listed, as sequenced in a study of T cell repertoires in cytomegalovirus infection. TCRdb itself ran the reads through MiXCR, one entry per CDR3 protein. The repertoire consists of more than 85,000 distinct CDR3 sequences, with 16% occurring once and the leading ten covering approximately 7.6%. Source material: PBMCs. The receptors shown here come from a human donor in good health (CMV status not recorded). Some clones in this sample may be carry-over from other donors' samples.

This clonotype was recorded at least ten times. V gene TRBV6-2 or TRBV6-3 combines with J gene TRBJ1-5, with a possible D match to TRBD1 (5 bases). This CDR3 comprises 15 residues. Trimming took off 0 bases at V and 6 bases at J, with 12 bases between the two ends. Germline CDR1 is MNHEY and CDR2 is SVGEGT. CDR3 sequence reads: CASSYSSGAAQPQHF. The CDR3 region has the DNA TGTGCCAGCAGTTACTCGAGCGGGGCAGCTCAGCCCCAGCATTTT.

This clonotype was observed at least ten times. This sequence joins TRBV7-8 and TRBJ2-2; 10 nucleotides agree with TRBD1. Germline-derived CDR1 and CDR2 are SGHVS and FQNEAQ. The J segment lost 6 bases and the V segment lost 5 bases, leaving 6 bases of the junction unmatched. The CDR3 covers 15 residues. DNA for the CDR3: TGTGCCAGCAGCGGTCGGGACAGGGGTTCCGGGGAGCTGTTTTTT. This translates into CASSGRDRGSGELFF.

This clonotype was seen many times. This chain links TRBV28 with TRBJ1-6; a possible D gene is TRBD1 (6 bases). Germline CDR1 MDHEN, CDR2 SYDVKM. The CDR3 has 14 amino acids. V gave up 6 bases and J gave up 5 bases, with 11 bases separating them. CDR3 in DNA: TGTGCCAGCAGCCCCACAGGGAATAATTCACCCCTCCACTTT. Its translation is CASSPTGNNSPLHF. Full variable domain (remainder filled in from reference TRBV28 and TRBJ1-6): DVKVTQSSRYLVKRTGEKVFLECVQDMDHENMFWYRQDPGLGLRLIYFSYDVKMKEKGDIPEGYSVSREKKERFSLILESASTNQTSMYLCASSPTGNNSPLHFGNGTRLTVT.

The V call is TRBV6-1, the J call TRBJ2-7; 7 bases match TRBD1. V dropped 4 bases and J dropped 1; count of bases not matched to a gene: 4. Germline CDR1 reads MNHNS; CDR2 reads SASEGT. The CDR3 runs 14 residues. The CDR3 DNA reads as TGTGCCAGCAGTGGCCGGGACAGTTCCTACGAGCAGTACTTC. Translation gives CASSGRDSSYEQYF.

This clonotype was detected many times. Here the CDR3 DNA reads TGTGCCAGCACCCCTCTGGGCTATAATTCACCCCTCCACTTT. Translated: CASTPLGYNSPLHF. V gene TRBV7-9 combines with J gene TRBJ1-6; no clear D gene. Trimming left V 7 bases short and J 3 bases short, with 10 bases between. Germline lookup yields CDR1 SEHNR and CDR2 FQNEAQ (reference sequence). The CDR3 extends over 14 amino acids.

This clonotype showed up just a few times. This chain links TRBV14 with TRBJ2-3; D is possibly TRBD2 (6 bases). The CDR3 is 13 amino acids. V shed 5 bases and J shed 4 bases, with 10 bases lying between them. Germline V gene lookup returns CDR1 SGHDN and CDR2 FVKESK. CDR3 loop: CASSVPGADTQYF. CDR3 bases: TGTGCCAGCAGCGTTCCGGGGGCAGATACGCAGTATTTT.

This clonotype occurred a few times. The chain uses TRBV28 and TRBJ2-7, with TRBD2 as a possible D gene (6 bases). V gave up 6 bases and J gave up 6 bases, with 15 bases separating them. The germline gives CDR1 MDHEN, CDR2 SYDVKM. The length of the CDR3 is 13 residues. CDR3 coding DNA: TGTGCCAGCAGCTCCCCCGGGGGTCGCGAGCAGTACTTC. Its protein product is CASSSPGGREQYF.

This clonotype has just a few counts. The rearrangement links TRBV6-2 or TRBV6-3 to TRBJ2-1; TRBD2 might be the D (7 bases). CDR1 and CDR2 from the germline V gene are MNHEY and SVGEGT. Trimming cost V 8 bases and J 4 bases, with 18 bases left between them. This CDR3 contains 15 residues. CDR3 sequence: CASLLNGGPYNEQFF. DNA for the CDR3: TGTGCCAGCTTGCTCAACGGGGGGCCTTACAATGAGCAGTTCTTC.

This clonotype was recorded once. The rearrangement joins TRBV6-1 to TRBJ2-1, with 7 positions matching TRBD1. Germline V lookup: CDR1 MNHNS, CDR2 SASEGT. Trimming took 2 bases from V and 9 from J; bases not matched to a gene: 7. The CDR3 totals 14 residues. CDR3 sequence: CASSEQGDKGEQFF. The CDR3 coding sequence is TGTGCCAGCAGTGAACAGGGGGATAAAGGTGAGCAGTTCTTC.

This clonotype was seen ten or more times. The chain recombines TRBV7-2 with TRBJ1-6; 8 nucleotides line up with TRBD1. The CDR3 length is 15 residues. Trimming removed 7 bases from V and 7 bases from J; junction bases left unmatched: 9. Germline loops: CDR1 SGHTA, CDR2 FQGNSA. CDR3 DNA sequence: TGTGCCAGCACCCCGGACAGGGCGGGAAATTCACCCCTCCACTTT. It codes for CASTPDRAGNSPLHF.

This clonotype was detected many times. J is TRBJ2-2 and V is TRBV2, with TRBD2 as a possible D gene (5 bases). This CDR3 contains 13 residues. CDR1 SNHLY and CDR2 FYNNEI come from the germline V gene. The V end lost 1 base, the J end lost 6 bases, and 6 bases lay between the germline ends. The CDR3 coding sequence is TGTGCCAGCAGTGAAGACGGGGCCGGGGAGCTGTTTTTT. Its protein product is CASSEDGAGELFF.

The CDR3 nucleotides are TGCAGTGCTAGAGAGGGAGGGAATAAATATGGCTACACCTTC. It codes for CSAREGGNKYGYTF. J is TRBJ1-2 and V is TRBV20-1; D uncertain. The V end was cut by 0 bases, the J end by 5 bases, with 13 bases between. Germline values: CDR1 DFQATT, CDR2 SNEGSKA (reference sequence). The CDR3 totals 14 residues.

V usage is TRBV7-9 and J usage is TRBJ1-5, with TRBD1 identical over 8 bases. V lost 4 bases to trimming and J lost 4 bases; unmatched junction nucleotides: 9. The CDR3 sequence is 16 residues long. Germline loops: CDR1 SEHNR, CDR2 FQNEAQ (reference sequence). CDR3 sequence: CASSSQDRAGNQPQHF. DNA for the CDR3: TGTGCCAGCAGCTCACAGGACAGGGCGGGAAATCAGCCCCAGCATTTT.

This clonotype has at least ten counts. V and J are TRBV7-2 and TRBJ2-5, with 10 nucleotides matching TRBD1. From germline, CDR1 is SGHTA and CDR2 FQGNSA. The CDR3 loop spans 14 amino acids. V dropped 5 bases and J dropped 5; count of bases not matched to a gene: 5. CDR3: CASSRDRGQETQYF. For the CDR3, the DNA is TGTGCCAGCAGCCGCGACAGGGGGCAGGAGACCCAGTACTTC.

V gene TRBV12-3 or TRBV12-4 combines with J gene TRBJ2-7; the D gene could be TRBD1 or TRBD2 (5 bases each). V lost 4 bases, J lost 5 bases, and 9 bases lay in between. The CDR3 sequence is 12 residues long. The CDR3 is CASSSGRDEQYF. DNA for the CDR3: TGTGCCAGCAGTTCGGGACGGGACGAGCAGTACTTC.

The chain employs TRBV29-1 and TRBJ1-2; D not resolved. Germline CDR1 and CDR2: SQVTM and ANQGSEA. V lost 0 bases and J lost 4, with 0 bases in between. The length of the CDR3 is 10 residues. CDR3 region: CSVEDYGYTF. The CDR3 coding sequence is TGCAGCGTTGAAGACTATGGCTACACCTTC.

This clonotype was counted between two and nine times. This chain joins TRBV7-6 and TRBJ2-5; D perhaps matches TRBD2 (6 bases). V lost 4 bases, J lost 4 bases, and 16 bases lay in between. Germline loops: CDR1 SGHVS, CDR2 FNYEAQ. This CDR3 is built from 15 residues. The CDR3 DNA is TGTGCCAGCAGCTCACGGGAGCCAGGACGAGAGACCCAGTACTTC. It encodes CASSSREPGRETQYF.

Comment on this clonotype: This clone may be a read error of a much larger clone one base away. The chain combines TRBV11-3 with TRBJ2-3; TRBD2 agrees at 8 bases. The CDR3 runs 16 residues. Trimming at V came to 5 bases and at J to 3 bases, leaving 10 bases not matched to a gene. The germline gives CDR1 SGHNT, CDR2 YENEEA. The CDR3 coding sequence is TGTGCCAGCAGCCTAGGACTAGCTCAATCTACAGATACGCAGTATTTT. Protein: CASSLGLAQSTDTQYF.

Ten or more counts support this clonotype. The chain recombines TRBV9 with TRBJ2-1, with 9 bases matching TRBD1. The CDR3 spans 13 residues. J was trimmed by 6 bases and V by 4 bases; bases with no gene match: 2. Germline CDR1 and CDR2: SGDLS and YYNGEE. Here the CDR3 DNA reads TGTGCCAGCAGCATGACAGGGGGCAATGAGCAGTTCTTC. Protein product: CASSMTGGNEQFF.

The sample holds a few counts of this clonotype. The V and J genes are TRBV19 and TRBJ2-3; D gene uncertain. CDR3 length equals 15 residues. Germline V gene data show CDR1 as LNHDA and CDR2 as SQIVND (reference sequence). V was trimmed by 3 bases and J by 2 bases, leaving 12 bases between them. The CDR3 region has the DNA TGTGCCAGTAGTATGGCTAGAACCTTCACAGATACGCAGTATTTT. Protein product: CASSMARTFTDTQYF.

The chain combines TRBV4-1 with TRBJ1-5; no definite D call. Per the germline V gene, CDR1 is MGHRA and CDR2 is YSYEKL. This CDR3 is built from 16 residues. The V end was cut by 0 bases, the J end by 5 bases, with 14 bases between. CDR3 sequence reads: CASSQDLASSYQPQHF. In nucleotides, the CDR3 is TGCGCCAGCAGCCAAGATCTAGCGAGTTCTTATCAGCCCCAGCATTTT.